The clone carrying this T cell receptor (beta chain) was seen more than once but under ten times. Its antigen remains unidentified. These data are taken from a study of T cell repertoires in cytomegalovirus infection. Via MiXCR, TCRdb re-called the reads, giving one row per CDR3 protein. This table has around 900,000 distinct CDR3 sequences, roughly 31% appearing once. Study-wide findings and caveats: Cumulative frequency (of public TCR beta family members) identified carriers of CMV plus the relevant HLA. It was HLA-C-restricted CMV-specific TCR beta clonotypes that dominated the response ex vivo.

Germline CDR1 is MDHEN and CDR2 is SYDVKM. Germline trimming cut 3 bases from V and 5 bases from J; bases unmatched to any gene: 4. The CDR3 totals 15 residues. J is TRBJ2-1 and V is TRBV28; 10 bases are a match to TRBD2. This clonotype was obtained from a human donor in good health (CMV status not recorded). Some clones in this sample may be carry-over from other donors' samples. This specimen was cultured CD8+ T cells from PBMCs, taken from culture after CMV antigen stimulation. Here the CDR3 reads CASSLLAGVNNEQFF. The DNA for the CDR3 is TGTGCCAGCAGTTTGCTAGCGGGGGTGAACAATGAGCAGTTCTTC.